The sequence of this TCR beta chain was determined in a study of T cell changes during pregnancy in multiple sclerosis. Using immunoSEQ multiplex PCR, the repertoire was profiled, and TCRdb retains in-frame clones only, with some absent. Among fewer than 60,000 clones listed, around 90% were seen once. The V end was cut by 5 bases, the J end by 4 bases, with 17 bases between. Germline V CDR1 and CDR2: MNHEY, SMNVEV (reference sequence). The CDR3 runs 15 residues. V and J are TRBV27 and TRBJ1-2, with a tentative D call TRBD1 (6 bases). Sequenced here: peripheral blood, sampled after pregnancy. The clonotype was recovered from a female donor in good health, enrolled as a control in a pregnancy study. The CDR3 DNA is TGTGCCAGCAGTCCTTTTGTTGAACAGGGCTATGGCTACACCTTC. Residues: CASSPFVEQGYGYTF.